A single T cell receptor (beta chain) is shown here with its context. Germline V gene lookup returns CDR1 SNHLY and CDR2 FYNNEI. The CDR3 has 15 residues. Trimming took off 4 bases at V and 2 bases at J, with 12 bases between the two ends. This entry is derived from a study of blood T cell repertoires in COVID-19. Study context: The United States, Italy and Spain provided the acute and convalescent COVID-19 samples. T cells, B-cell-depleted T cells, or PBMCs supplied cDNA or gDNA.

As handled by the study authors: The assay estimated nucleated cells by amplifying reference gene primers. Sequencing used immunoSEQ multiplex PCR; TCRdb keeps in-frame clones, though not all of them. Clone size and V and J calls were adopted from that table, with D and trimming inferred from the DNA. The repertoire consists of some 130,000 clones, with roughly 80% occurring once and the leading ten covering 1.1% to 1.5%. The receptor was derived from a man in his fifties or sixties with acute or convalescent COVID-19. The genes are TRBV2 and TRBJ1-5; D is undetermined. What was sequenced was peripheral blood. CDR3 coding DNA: TGTGCCAGCAGTGGGACGGGGAGTGGCAATCAGCCCCAGCATTTT. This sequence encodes CASSGTGSGNQPQHF.